The rows below give T cell receptor beta chains drawn from one sample of a study of shared clonotypes between healthy human individuals. The protocol was immunoSEQ multiplex PCR, while the TCRdb copy is restricted to in-frame clones and leaves out a portion. The sample holds some 550,000 clones, roughly 97% seen once. The sequenced sample consisted of naive CD4+ T cells sorted from blood. These receptor sequences come from a woman in her 30s in good health. Each CDR3 is given with its conserved first and last residue. D genes are given only for firm matches. A row's size may be missing; if present it is once, few, many or a size class.

J	size	V	D	CDR3	DNA
TRBJ2-3	NA	TRBV6-5	TRBD2	CATRSGGGTDTQYF	TGTGCCACCCGGTCGGGGGGTGGCACAGATACGCAGTATTTT
TRBJ2-7	NA	TRBV28	TRBD1	CASQGASYEQYF	TGTGCCAGCCAGGGGGCTTCCTACGAGCAGTACTTC
TRBJ2-1	NA	TRBV28	NA	CASSPRRSSYNEQFF	TGTGCCAGCTCTCCGCGCCGAAGCTCCTACAATGAGCAGTTCTTC
TRBJ2-2	few	TRBV19	TRBD2	CASSGTSGRLNTGELFF	TGTGCCAGTAGTGGGACTAGCGGGAGGCTGAACACCGGGGAGCTGTTTTTT
TRBJ2-3	NA	TRBV2	TRBD2	CASRVLAGGTDTQYF	TGTGCCAGCAGAGTTCTAGCGGGAGGAACAGATACGCAGTATTTT
TRBJ2-1	NA	TRBV28	NA	CAIRGVSSYNEQFF	TGTGCCATTAGAGGGGTAAGCTCCTACAATGAGCAGTTCTTC
TRBJ2-2	NA	TRBV7-8	NA	CASSLPRINTGELFF	TGTGCCAGCAGCTTACCACGGATTAACACCGGGGAGCTGTTTTTT
TRBJ2-1	NA	TRBV30	NA	CAWSVPGYNEQFF	TGTGCCTGGAGTGTCCCGGGTTACAATGAGCAGTTCTTC
TRBJ2-3	NA	TRBV30	TRBD2	CAWGRLAVYPRRADTQYF	TGTGCCTGGGGAAGACTAGCGGTCTACCCAAGGCGCGCAGATACGCAGTATTTT
TRBJ2-3	NA	TRBV5-1	NA	CASSPGGVLTDTQYF	TGCGCCAGCAGCCCCGGCGGGGTTCTAACAGATACGCAGTATTTT
TRBJ2-5	NA	TRBV29-1	TRBD2	CSVEARLAEETQYF	TGCAGCGTTGAAGCACGGCTAGCGGAAGAGACCCAGTACTTC
TRBJ2-3	NA	TRBV6-1	NA	CASSSQGFADTQYF	TGTGCCAGCAGTTCACAGGGATTTGCAGATACGCAGTATTTT
TRBJ2-7	once	TRBV6-5	TRBD2	CASSPSRTSNEQYF	TGTGCCAGCAGCCCCTCACGGACTAGTAACGAGCAGTACTTC
TRBJ2-5	NA	TRBV18	NA	CASSPAGTRGETQYF	TGTGCCAGCTCACCAGCCGGGACGAGGGGAGAGACCCAGTACTTC
TRBJ2-5	NA	TRBV4-2	NA	CASSRRERETQYF	TGTGCCAGCAGCCGCCGGGAAAGAGAGACCCAGTACTTC
TRBJ2-1	NA	TRBV2	TRBD2	CASSTAGLWNNEQFF	TGTGCCAGCAGTACAGCGGGACTATGGAACAATGAGCAGTTCTTC
TRBJ1-5	NA	TRBV28	NA	CASSDRTQPQHF	TGTGCCAGCTCCGACAGGACCCAGCCCCAGCATTTT
TRBJ2-5	NA	TRBV2	TRBD2	CASTTGLALLPGEQYF	TGTGCCAGCACAACAGGACTAGCCCTGCTTCCGGGTGAGCAGTACTTC
TRBJ2-7	NA	TRBV14	TRBD2	CASALLAGGPNEQYF	TGTGCCAGCGCCCTACTAGCGGGAGGACCCAACGAGCAGTACTTC
TRBJ2-7	NA	TRBV7-2	TRBD1	CASSHAPGQASYEQYF	TGTGCCAGCAGCCACGCTCCGGGACAGGCATCCTACGAGCAGTACTTC
TRBJ1-2	NA	TRBV5-1	NA	CASSFTGSAYGYTF	TGCGCCAGCAGCTTTACAGGCTCGGCCTATGGCTACACCTTC
TRBJ1-2	NA	TRBV19	NA	CASSRRQAMYGYTF	TGTGCCAGTAGTAGGAGACAGGCGATGTATGGCTACACCTTC
TRBJ1-4	once	TRBV16	NA	CASRKGQPTNEKLFF	TGTGCCAGCAGAAAAGGACAGCCAACTAATGAAAAACTGTTTTTT
TRBJ1-1	NA	TRBV5-1	NA	CASSLVQGGAFF	TGCGCCAGCAGCTTGGTTCAGGGCGGAGCTTTCTTT
TRBJ2-1	NA	TRBV5-4	NA	CASTAPRYNEQFF	TGTGCCAGCACCGCGCCCAGATACAATGAGCAGTTCTTC
TRBJ2-5	NA	TRBV6-1	NA	CASSGRRGEETQYF	TGTGCCAGCAGTGGGAGGAGAGGGGAAGAGACCCAGTACTTC
TRBJ1-2	NA	TRBV27	TRBD1	CASSFMGQYGYTF	TGTGCCAGCAGTTTTATGGGACAGTATGGCTACACCTTC
TRBJ1-1	NA	TRBV11-3	NA	CASSLEGERTEAFF	TGTGCCAGCAGCTTAGAGGGGGAACGCACTGAAGCTTTCTTT
TRBJ2-1	NA	TRBV4-1	NA	CASSWPAKTGWSEQFF	TGCGCCAGCAGCTGGCCGGCCAAGACCGGCTGGAGTGAGCAGTTCTTC
TRBJ2-7	NA	TRBV7-2	TRBD2	CASSSRTSGLRYEQYF	TGTGCCAGCAGCTCCAGGACTAGCGGGTTAAGGTACGAGCAGTACTTC
TRBJ1-5	NA	TRBV18	TRBD1	CASSPPGTGGASNQPQHF	TGTGCCAGCTCACCACCTGGGACAGGGGGCGCGAGCAATCAGCCCCAGCATTTT
TRBJ1-1	NA	TRBV6-5	NA	CASSYSATVNTEAFF	TGTGCCAGCAGTTACTCAGCGACAGTGAACACTGAAGCTTTCTTT
TRBJ2-2	NA	TRBV13	TRBD2	CASNRGSIGGELFF	TGTGCCAGCAACCGCGGGAGCATAGGCGGGGAGCTGTTTTTT
TRBJ1-4	NA	TRBV19	NA	CASSISTGTGYEKLFF	TGTGCCAGTAGTATCTCAACCGGGACCGGGTATGAAAAACTGTTTTTT
TRBJ1-5	once	TRBV2	NA	CASRTELSNQPQHF	TGTGCCAGCCGGACAGAACTTAGCAATCAGCCCCAGCATTTT
TRBJ2-7	NA	TRBV28	TRBD2	CASSSGTSGSREQYF	TGTGCCAGCAGTTCAGGGACTAGCGGGAGTCGGGAGCAGTACTTC
TRBJ2-5	once	TRBV5-1	NA	CASSSTGGFQETQYF	TGCGCCAGCAGCTCCACCGGAGGGTTCCAAGAGACCCAGTACTTC
TRBJ2-7	once	TRBV7-2	TRBD2	CASSPGLAGRYEQYF	TGTGCCAGCAGCCCGGGACTAGCGGGACGCTACGAGCAGTACTTC
TRBJ2-1	NA	TRBV5-1	NA	CASSLARGSSYNEQFF	TGCGCCAGCAGCTTGGCTCGGGGCAGCTCCTACAATGAGCAGTTCTTC